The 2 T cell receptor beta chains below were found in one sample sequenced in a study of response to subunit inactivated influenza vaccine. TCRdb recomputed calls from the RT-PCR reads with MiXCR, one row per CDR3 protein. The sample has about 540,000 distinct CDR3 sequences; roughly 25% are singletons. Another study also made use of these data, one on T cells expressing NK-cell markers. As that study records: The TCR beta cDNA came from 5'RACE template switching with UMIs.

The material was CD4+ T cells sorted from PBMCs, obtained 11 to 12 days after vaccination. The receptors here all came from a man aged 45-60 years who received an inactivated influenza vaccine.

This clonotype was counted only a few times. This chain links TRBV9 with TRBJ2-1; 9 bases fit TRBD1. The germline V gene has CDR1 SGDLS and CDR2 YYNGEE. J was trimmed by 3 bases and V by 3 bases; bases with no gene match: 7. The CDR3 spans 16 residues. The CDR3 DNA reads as TGTGCCAGCAGCGCCATCGACAGGGGGGGCTACAATGAGCAGTTCTTC. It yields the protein CASSAIDRGGYNEQFF.

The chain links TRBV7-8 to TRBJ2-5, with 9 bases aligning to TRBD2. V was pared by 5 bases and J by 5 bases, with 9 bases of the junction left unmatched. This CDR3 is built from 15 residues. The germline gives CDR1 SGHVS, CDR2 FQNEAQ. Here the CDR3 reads CASSSQRGVGETQYF. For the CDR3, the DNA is TGTGCCAGCAGCAGCCAGCGGGGGGTGGGGGAGACCCAGTACTTC.